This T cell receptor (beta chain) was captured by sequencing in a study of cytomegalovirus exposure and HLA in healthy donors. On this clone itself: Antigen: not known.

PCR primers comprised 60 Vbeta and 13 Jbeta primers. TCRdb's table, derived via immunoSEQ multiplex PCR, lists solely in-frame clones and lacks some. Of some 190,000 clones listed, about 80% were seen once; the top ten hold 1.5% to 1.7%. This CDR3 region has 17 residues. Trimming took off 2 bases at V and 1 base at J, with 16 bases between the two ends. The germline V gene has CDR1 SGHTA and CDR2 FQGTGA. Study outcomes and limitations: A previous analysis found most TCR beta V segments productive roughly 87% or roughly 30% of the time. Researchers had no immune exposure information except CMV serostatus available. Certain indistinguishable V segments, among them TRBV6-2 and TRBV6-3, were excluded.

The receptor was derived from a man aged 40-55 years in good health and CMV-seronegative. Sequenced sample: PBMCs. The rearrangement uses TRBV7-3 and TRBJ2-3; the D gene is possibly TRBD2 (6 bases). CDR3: CASSLRPGPGGTDTQYF. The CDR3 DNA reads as TGTGCCAGCAGCTTACGGCCAGGGCCGGGGGGCACAGATACGCAGTATTTT.